The 22 T cell receptor beta chains given below trace back to one sample, sequenced in a study of identical twins' blood T cells. TCRdb reprocessed the 5' RACE reads with MiXCR, giving one entry per CDR3 protein. The repertoire holds 350,000 to 450,000 distinct CDR3 sequences, with roughly 27% as singletons. The sample taken for sequencing was PBMCs. The source of these receptors is a woman aged 18-55 years in good health.

This clonotype was seen more than once but under ten times. CDR3 nucleotide sequence: TGTGCCACCACAGGGGGCAGAGGGAACACTGAAGCTTTCTTT. Residues: CATTGGRGNTEAFF. V is TRBV7-2 and J is TRBJ1-1, with 9 bases aligning to TRBD1. CDR1 is SGHTA, CDR2 FQGNSA, per germline. The CDR3 has 14 amino acids. J was trimmed by 1 base and V by 10 bases; bases with no gene match: 7.

This clonotype has just a few counts. V is TRBV20-1 and J is TRBJ1-1; D may be TRBD1 (5 bases). Deletions cut 4 bases from V and 8 bases from J, with 11 bases between. CDR1 is DFQATT and CDR2 is SNEGSKA in the germline V gene (reference sequence). The CDR3 extends over 11 amino acids. The CDR3: CSAIRVGEAFF. The CDR3 DNA sequence: TGCAGTGCTATCAGGGTAGGGGAAGCTTTCTTT.

This clonotype was seen a single time. CDR3 region: CASSGYRVGPEAFF. The CDR3 DNA sequence: TGTGCCAGCAGTGGCTACAGGGTAGGCCCTGAAGCTTTCTTT. The gene calls are TRBV6-4 and TRBJ1-1, with D possibly matching TRBD1 (6 bases). V was pared by 4 bases and J by 6 bases, with 15 bases between. Germline-derived CDR1 and CDR2 are MRHNA and SNTAGT. The CDR3 totals 14 residues.

The sample holds a few counts of this clonotype. An end of the junction does not agree with germline; a read error may underlie this. The chain links TRBV10-3 to TRBJ2-7, with 7 nucleotides matching TRBD2. The CDR3 is 14 residues long. Germline-derived CDR1 and CDR2 are ENHRY and SYGVKD. The CDR3 here is CTIGVFGLGEEQYF. CDR3 sequence (DNA): TGTACCATCGGAGTTTTCGGACTAGGTGAAGAGCAGTACTTC.

The rearrangement links TRBV14 to TRBJ2-1, with a weak D call TRBD1 (5 bases). This CDR3 has 13 residues. The germline V gene encodes CDR1 SGHDN and CDR2 FVKESK. With 0 bases removed from V and 10 bases from J, the gap between germline ends came to 10 bases. This CDR3 is CASSQDRRGEQFF. In DNA form, the CDR3 reads TGTGCCAGCAGCCAAGATAGAAGGGGCGAGCAGTTCTTC. The full variable domain, completed using reference TRBV14 and TRBJ2-1, is EAGVTQFPSHSVIEKGQTVTLRCDPISGHDNLYWYRRVMGKEIKFLLHFVKESKQDESGMPNNRFLAERTGGTYSTLKVQPAELEDSGVYFCASSQDRRGEQFFGPGTRLTVL.

This clonotype was detected only a few times. The CDR3 loop is CSVRLYDQNEKLFF. The CDR3 region has the DNA TGCAGCGTTCGGTTGTACGATCAGAATGAAAAACTGTTTTTT. The V and J genes are TRBV29-1 and TRBJ1-4; D is unclear. Trimming shortened V by 5 bases and J by 5 bases, and 15 bases separated the two germline ends. Germline values: CDR1 SQVTM, CDR2 ANQGSEA. This CDR3 comprises 14 residues.

The sample holds a few counts of this clonotype. J is TRBJ2-7 and V is TRBV2, with unresolved D. CDR3 length equals 12 residues. Germline V gene lookup returns CDR1 SNHLY and CDR2 FYNNEI. V was shortened by 6 bases and J by 3 bases, with 9 bases between the two germline ends. CDR3 sequence: CASRDLGYEQYF. CDR3 DNA: TGTGCCAGCAGGGACCTTGGCTACGAGCAGTACTTC.

This clonotype has a count of ten or more. This chain connects TRBV20-1 to TRBJ1-1, with D possibly matching TRBD1 (5 bases). In germline, CDR1 is DFQATT, CDR2 SNEGSKA (reference sequence). Trimming removed 4 bases at V and 11 bases at J, with 14 bases between. This CDR3 is built from 11 residues. The CDR3 reads CSATTTGTAFF. The CDR3, as DNA: TGCAGTGCTACAACCACCGGGACTGCTTTCTTT.

V gene TRBV20-1 combines with J gene TRBJ1-1, with no clear D. Trimming left V 5 bases short and J 5 bases short, with 18 bases between. CDR3 length: 14 residues. Per germline, CDR1 DFQATT and CDR2 SNEGSKA (reference sequence). The CDR3 coding sequence is TGCAGTGCTGGTAAAGGCCCAGGCGGGACTGAAGCTTTCTTT. This codes for CSAGKGPGGTEAFF.

The CDR3: CSAPPGQGGEQFF. In DNA, the CDR3 is TGCAGTGCTCCACCGGGACAGGGGGGCGAGCAGTTCTTC. This rearrangement joins TRBV20-1 to TRBJ2-1; 11 nucleotides match TRBD1. Unmatched junction bases numbered 7, after V lost 5 bases and J lost 10 bases. Germline V lookup: CDR1 DFQATT, CDR2 SNEGSKA (reference sequence). This CDR3 region has 13 residues.

This clonotype was counted ten times or more. This sequence joins TRBV4-2 and TRBJ2-2, with TRBD1 identical over 9 bases. This CDR3 has 15 amino acids. Germline-derived CDR1 and CDR2 are LGHNA and YNFKEQ. The junction had 2 bases not matched to a gene; V was cut back by 5 bases and J by 1 base. The CDR3 nucleotides read TGTGCCAGCAGCGAGGGACAGGGGAACACCGGGGAGCTGTTTTTT. This encodes CASSEGQGNTGELFF.

Comment on this clonotype: The conserved phenylalanine or tryptophan normally closing the CDR3 is absent here, so this likely arose from a read error. J is TRBJ2-3 and V is TRBV6-4; D may match TRBD1 or TRBD2 (5 bases each). Germline values: CDR1 MRHNA, CDR2 SNTAGT. CDR3 length equals 14 residues. The CDR3 protein is CAGSRGRDGDTQYL. The CDR3 DNA reads TGTGCCGGCAGTCGGGGCCGGGATGGGGATACGCAGTATTTG.

CDR3 region: CASSSRLSGANVLTF. CDR3 bases: TGTGCCAGCAGTTCCCGACTCTCTGGGGCCAACGTCCTGACTTTC. The chain combines TRBV6-2 or TRBV6-3 with TRBJ2-6, with no clear D. V gave up 4 bases and J gave up 0 bases, with 7 bases separating them. The CDR3 spans 15 residues. Germline V gene data show CDR1 as MNHEY and CDR2 as SVGEGT.

In this sample, this clonotype turned up a few times. V usage is TRBV9 and J usage is TRBJ2-7; D unresolved. This CDR3 contains 13 residues. Trimming took off 0 bases at V and 5 bases at J, with 9 bases between the two ends. Looked up from germline, CDR1 is SGDLS and CDR2 is YYNGEE. The CDR3 DNA sequence: TGTGCCAGCAGCGTAGACCTAGTCCACGAGCAGTACTTC. This sequence encodes CASSVDLVHEQYF.

Points on this clonotype: Given a much more abundant clone one base away, this may be a read error. The chain is built from TRBV20-1 and TRBJ1-2; D is perhaps TRBD1 (5 bases). CDR1 is DFQATT and CDR2 is SNEGSKA in the germline V gene (reference sequence). This CDR3 has 13 amino acids. V shed 2 bases and J shed 5 bases, with 12 bases lying between them. The CDR3 DNA follows: TGCAGTGCTAGAATCACAGGTTCTTATGGCTACACCTTC. It translates to CSARITGSYGYTF.

J is TRBJ1-1 and V is TRBV29-1; tentative D call: TRBD1 (5 bases). This CDR3 region has 13 residues. V lost 6 bases, J lost 0 bases, and 11 bases lay in between. The germline gives CDR1 SQVTM, CDR2 ANQGSEA. The CDR3 DNA sequence: TGCAGCGTGGGACGGACGGTGAACACTGAAGCTTTCTTT. Encoded protein: CSVGRTVNTEAFF.

The rearrangement links TRBV20-1 to TRBJ2-1, with D possibly being TRBD1 (6 bases). CDR3 length: 15 amino acids. The germline V and J ends were trimmed by 5 bases and 6 bases, with 20 bases remaining between them. Germline V CDR1 and CDR2: DFQATT, SNEGSKA (reference sequence). CDR3 nucleotides: TGCAGTGCTCCAACTACACAGGGAAAAGGCAATGAGCAGTTCTTC. Its protein is CSAPTTQGKGNEQFF.

The chain uses TRBV6-5 and TRBJ2-7; D possibly corresponds to TRBD1 (5 bases). Deletions cut 0 bases from V and 6 bases from J, with 15 bases between. The CDR3 has 15 amino acids. The germline gives CDR1 MNHEY, CDR2 SVGAGI. The CDR3 is CASSYSTQGRTEQYF. The CDR3 region has the DNA TGTGCCAGCAGTTACTCGACCCAGGGTAGAACCGAGCAGTACTTC.

This chain joins TRBV3-1 and TRBJ1-5; maybe TRBD1 (6 bases). Germline assignment: CDR1 LGHDT and CDR2 YNNKEL (reference sequence). Trimming removed 0 bases at V and 7 bases at J, with 13 bases between. The CDR3 is 15 amino acids. CDR3 coding DNA: TGTGCCAGCAGCCAAGAGTCCACAGGGAGGCAGCCCCAGCATTTT. This gives the protein CASSQESTGRQPQHF.

This chain joins TRBV20-1 and TRBJ2-3, with TRBD2 matching 8 bases. In germline, CDR1 is DFQATT, CDR2 SNEGSKA (reference sequence). V shed 5 bases, J shed 5 bases, and the junction held 9 bases outside the gene matches. The CDR3 extends over 14 amino acids. CDR3 sequence reads: CSAVAGSSLDTQYF. In DNA form, the CDR3 reads TGCAGTGCTGTAGCGGGGAGTTCTTTAGATACGCAGTATTTT.

The sample holds a few counts of this clonotype. The chain couples TRBV28 to TRBJ1-5, with a possible D match to TRBD1 (6 bases). There are 15 residues in the CDR3. V was shortened by 2 bases and J by 4 bases, with 12 bases between the two germline ends. Germline V gene data show CDR1 as MDHEN and CDR2 as SYDVKM. This CDR3 reads CASSLPRGLNQPQHF. The CDR3 bases are TGTGCCAGCAGTTTACCCAGGGGCCTTAATCAGCCCCAGCATTTT.

The J gene is TRBJ2-3, the V gene TRBV4-3; D is perhaps TRBD2 (6 bases). V lost 3 bases, J lost 4 bases, and 14 bases lay in between. The CDR3 is made up of 15 amino acids. In germline, CDR1 is LGHNA, CDR2 YSLEER. CDR3 loop: CASSQGLSTADTQYF. The CDR3 DNA reads TGCGCCAGCAGCCAGGGACTGTCTACCGCAGATACGCAGTATTTT.